This T cell receptor beta chain was documented in a study of blood T cell repertoires in COVID-19. Study-wide background: The United States, Italy and Spain supplied acute and convalescent COVID-19 samples.

CDR1 and CDR2 (germline): MGHRA, YSYEKL. The CDR3 length is 18 residues. J lost 16 bases, V lost 4 bases, and 28 bases had no gene match. How the authors handled the data: Amplifying reference gene primers gave estimates of nucleated cell counts. Measured with immunoSEQ multiplex PCR; TCRdb has only the in-frame clones, and not every one. V and J calls and clone size are those listed in that table; D and trimming were worked out from the DNA. Seen here are roughly 100,000 clones, 81% observed once, and the top ten hold 7.5% to 10%. V gene TRBV4-1 combines with J gene TRBJ2-4; 7 bases map to TRBD2. Source material: peripheral blood. This sequence originates from a woman in her 70s with acute or convalescent COVID-19. The chain's CDR3 is CASSPTQTRTSGGRVDYF. Here the CDR3 DNA reads TGCGCCAGCAGCCCGACACAAACCAGGACTAGTGGGGGTAGGGTGGATTACTTC.